Detailed here is one TCR beta chain. Sequencing was performed with immunoSEQ multiplex PCR; in TCRdb, only in-frame clones are kept and a portion is missing. The data show nearly 55,000 clones, about 85% seen once. This specimen belongs to a study of PD-1 blockade in classical Hodgkin lymphoma. The wider study: Patients got intravenous nivolumab 3 mg/kg every 2 weeks.

After autologous stem cell transplantation all patients relapsed, and prior brentuximab vedotin exposure differed between cohorts. This material consisted of peripheral blood mononuclear cells (PBMCs), taken at baseline. The source is a human donor with classical Hodgkin lymphoma.

Here the CDR3 reads CASSFQETQYF. The CDR3 DNA reads TGTGCCAGCAGCTTCCAAGAGACCCAGTACTTC. The rearrangement uses TRBV5-6 and TRBJ2-5; D is unclear. CDR3 length: 11 amino acids. CDR1 and CDR2 (germline): SGHDT, YYEEEE. V was clipped by 2 bases and J by 1 base, with 0 bases between them.